This TCR beta chain was profiled in a study of resident and recirculating memory T cells in vitiligo. The repertoire was sequenced with immunoSEQ multiplex PCR; TCRdb's copy has only in-frame clones and lacks some. The profile covers around 70,000 clones, with roughly 92% appearing a single time and more than 4% taken by the ten largest. CDR1 is LGHNA, CDR2 YSLEER, per germline. The V end was cut by 4 bases, the J end by 8 bases, with 15 bases between. The CDR3 is made up of 15 amino acids. The chain joins TRBV4-3 to TRBJ1-6; TRBD1 might be the D (5 bases). The sequence derives from a male donor with vitiligo. The sequenced sample consisted of blood. CDR3 sequence reads: CASSLRGGADSPLHF. CDR3 DNA: TGCGCCAGCAGCCTTCGGGGAGGGGCTGATTCACCCCTCCACTTT.